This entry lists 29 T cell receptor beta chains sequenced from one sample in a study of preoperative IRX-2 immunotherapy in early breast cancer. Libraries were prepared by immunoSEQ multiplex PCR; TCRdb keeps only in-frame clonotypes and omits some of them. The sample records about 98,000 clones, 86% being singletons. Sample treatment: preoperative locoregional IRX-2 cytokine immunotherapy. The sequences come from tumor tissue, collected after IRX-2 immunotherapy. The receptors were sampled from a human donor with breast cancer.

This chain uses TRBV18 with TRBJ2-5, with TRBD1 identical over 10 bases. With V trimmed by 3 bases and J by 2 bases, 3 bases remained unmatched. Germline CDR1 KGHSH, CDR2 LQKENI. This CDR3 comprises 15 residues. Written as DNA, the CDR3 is TGTGCCAGCTCACCGGGGACAGGGGCACAAGAGACCCAGTACTTC. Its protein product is CASSPGTGAQETQYF. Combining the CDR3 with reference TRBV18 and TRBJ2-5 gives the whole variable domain NAGVMQNPRHLVRRRGQEARLRCSPMKGHSHVYWYRQLPEEGLKFMVYLQKENIIDESGMPKERFSAEFPKEGPSILRIQQVVRGDSAAYFCASSPGTGAQETQYFGPGTRLLVL.

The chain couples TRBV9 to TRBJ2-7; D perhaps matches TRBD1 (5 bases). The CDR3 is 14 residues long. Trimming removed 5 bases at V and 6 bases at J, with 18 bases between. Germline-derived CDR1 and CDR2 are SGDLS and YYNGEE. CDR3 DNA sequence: TGTGCCAGCAGTTTCAGGGCCGGAGCTCTCGAGCAGTACTTC. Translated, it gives CASSFRAGALEQYF. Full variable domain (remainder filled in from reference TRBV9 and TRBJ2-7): DSGVTQTPKHLITATGQRVTLRCSPRSGDLSVYWYQQSLDQGLQFLIQYYNGEERAKGNILERFSAQQFPDLHSELNLSSLELGDSALYFCASSFRAGALEQYFGPGTRLTVT.

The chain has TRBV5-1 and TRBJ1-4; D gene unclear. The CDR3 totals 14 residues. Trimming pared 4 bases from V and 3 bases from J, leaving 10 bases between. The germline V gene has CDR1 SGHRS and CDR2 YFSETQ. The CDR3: CASSQNAPNEKLFF. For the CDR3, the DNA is TGCGCCAGCAGCCAGAATGCCCCTAATGAAAAACTGTTTTTT.

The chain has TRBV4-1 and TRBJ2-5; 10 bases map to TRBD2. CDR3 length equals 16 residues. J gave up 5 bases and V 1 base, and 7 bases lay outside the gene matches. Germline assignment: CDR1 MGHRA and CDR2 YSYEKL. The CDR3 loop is CASSQAQAGGLETQYF. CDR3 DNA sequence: TGCGCCAGCAGCCAAGCACAAGCGGGGGGGCTTGAGACCCAGTACTTC.

CDR3 DNA sequence: TGTGCCAGCAGCAAGCACCCCGGGGCCACAGATACGCAGTATTTT. Protein product: CASSKHPGATDTQYF. The chain joins TRBV11-3 to TRBJ2-3; D is possibly TRBD1 or TRBD2 (5 bases each). The CDR3 has 15 amino acids. The germline V and J ends were trimmed by 5 bases and 2 bases, with 14 bases remaining between them. Germline V gene data show CDR1 as SGHNT and CDR2 as YENEEA.

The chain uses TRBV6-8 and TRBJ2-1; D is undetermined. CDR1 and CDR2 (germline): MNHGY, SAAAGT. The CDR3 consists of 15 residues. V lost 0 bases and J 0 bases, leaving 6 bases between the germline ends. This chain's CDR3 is CASSYSSSSYNEQFF. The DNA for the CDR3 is TGTGCCAGCAGTTACTCGTCCAGCTCCTACAATGAGCAGTTCTTC.

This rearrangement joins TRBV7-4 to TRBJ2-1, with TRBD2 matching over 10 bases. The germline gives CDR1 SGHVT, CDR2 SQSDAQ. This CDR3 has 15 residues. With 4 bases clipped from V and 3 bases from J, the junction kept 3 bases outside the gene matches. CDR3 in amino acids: CASSSASGSYNEQFF. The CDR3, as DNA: TGTGCCAGCAGCTCAGCTAGCGGGAGCTACAATGAGCAGTTCTTC.

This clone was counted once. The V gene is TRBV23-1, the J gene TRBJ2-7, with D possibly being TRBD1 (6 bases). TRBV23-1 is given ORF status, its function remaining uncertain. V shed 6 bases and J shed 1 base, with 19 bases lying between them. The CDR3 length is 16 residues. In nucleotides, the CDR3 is TGCGCCAGCAGCTTGGCTGGGCCAGGGGAATCCTACGAGCAGTACTTC. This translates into CASSLAGPGESYEQYF.

The CDR3 sequence is CASSPSAMGSYEQYF. In nucleotides, the CDR3 is TGCGCCAGCAGCCCTAGCGCGATGGGCTCCTACGAGCAGTACTTC. The J gene is TRBJ2-7, the V gene TRBV5-1; D may be TRBD2 (6 bases). The V gene's germline CDR1 is SGHRS and CDR2 YFSETQ. The length of the CDR3 is 15 residues. The V and J ends lost 4 bases and 0 bases respectively, with 14 bases between them.

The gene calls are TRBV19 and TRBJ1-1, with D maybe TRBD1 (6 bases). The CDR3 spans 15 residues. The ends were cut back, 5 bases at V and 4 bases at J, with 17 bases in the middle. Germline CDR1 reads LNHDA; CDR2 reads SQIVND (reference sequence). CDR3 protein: CASSPNRQVGTEAFF. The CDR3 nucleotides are TGTGCCAGTAGTCCTAATAGACAGGTTGGCACTGAAGCTTTCTTT.

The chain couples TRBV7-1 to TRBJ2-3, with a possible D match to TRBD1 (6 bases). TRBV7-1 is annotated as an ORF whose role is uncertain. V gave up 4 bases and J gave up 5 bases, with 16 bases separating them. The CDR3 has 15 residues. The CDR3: CASSFTGKGKDTQYF. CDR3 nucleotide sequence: TGTGCCAGCAGCTTTACAGGGAAGGGTAAAGATACGCAGTATTTT.

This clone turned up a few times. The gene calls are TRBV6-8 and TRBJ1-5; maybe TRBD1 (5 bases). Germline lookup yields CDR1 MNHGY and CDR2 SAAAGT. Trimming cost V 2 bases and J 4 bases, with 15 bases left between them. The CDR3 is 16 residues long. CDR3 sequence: CASSYGGPGENQPQHF. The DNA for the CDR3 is TGTGCCAGCAGTTACGGGGGTCCCGGGGAGAATCAGCCCCAGCATTTT.

CDR3 residues: CASSTTGDYGYTF. The DNA of the CDR3 is TGTGCCAGCAGTACTACTGGGGACTATGGCTACACCTTC. The V and J genes are TRBV6-8 and TRBJ1-2; D not certain. The germline gives CDR1 MNHGY, CDR2 SAAAGT. The ends were cut back, 5 bases at V and 3 bases at J, with 10 bases in the middle. The CDR3 sequence is 13 residues long.

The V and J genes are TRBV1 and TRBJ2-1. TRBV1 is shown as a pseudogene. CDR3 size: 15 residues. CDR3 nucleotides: TGCGCCAGCAGCCAGTATGAATCAGGTGGGGGTGAGCAGTTCTTC. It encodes CASSQYESGGGEQFF.

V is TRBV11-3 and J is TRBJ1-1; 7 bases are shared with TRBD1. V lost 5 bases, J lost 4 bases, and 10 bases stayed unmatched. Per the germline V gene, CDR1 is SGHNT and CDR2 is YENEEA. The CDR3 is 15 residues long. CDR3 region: CASSPGGLGSTEAFF. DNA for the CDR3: TGTGCCAGCAGCCCAGGGGGTCTGGGGAGCACTGAAGCTTTCTTT.

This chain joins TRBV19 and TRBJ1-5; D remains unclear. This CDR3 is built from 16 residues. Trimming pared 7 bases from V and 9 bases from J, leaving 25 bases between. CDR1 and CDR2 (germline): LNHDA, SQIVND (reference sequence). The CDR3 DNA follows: TGTGCCAGTAAGACCTCTGATGGCGGTTTGGACCGGCCCCAGCATTTT. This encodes CASKTSDGGLDRPQHF.

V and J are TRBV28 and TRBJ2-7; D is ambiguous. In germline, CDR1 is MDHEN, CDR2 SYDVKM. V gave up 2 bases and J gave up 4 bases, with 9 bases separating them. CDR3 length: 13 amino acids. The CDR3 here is CASSLEQIYEQYF. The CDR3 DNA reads TGTGCCAGCAGTTTAGAACAGATATACGAGCAGTACTTC.

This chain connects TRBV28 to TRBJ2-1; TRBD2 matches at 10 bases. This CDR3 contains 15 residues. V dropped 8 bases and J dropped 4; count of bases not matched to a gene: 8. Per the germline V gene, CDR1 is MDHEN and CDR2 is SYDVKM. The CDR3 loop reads CASRRAGGQYNEQFF. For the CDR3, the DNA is TGTGCCAGCCGAAGAGCGGGAGGGCAGTACAATGAGCAGTTCTTC.

CDR3 region: CASSFGNHQPQHF. As DNA, the CDR3 is TGTGCCAGCAGTTTTGGGAACCATCAGCCCCAGCATTTT. The chain employs TRBV6-8 and TRBJ1-5; D unresolved. V lost 4 bases to trimming and J lost 5 bases, with 9 bases between them. The CDR3 extends over 13 amino acids. Germline V gene sequence: CDR1 MNHGY, CDR2 SAAAGT.

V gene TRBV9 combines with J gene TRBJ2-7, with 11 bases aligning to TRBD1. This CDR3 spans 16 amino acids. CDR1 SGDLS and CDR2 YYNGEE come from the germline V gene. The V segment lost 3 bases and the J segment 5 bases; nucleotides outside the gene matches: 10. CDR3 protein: CASSGDPRTGGDEQYF. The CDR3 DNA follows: TGTGCCAGCAGCGGAGACCCTCGGACAGGGGGCGACGAGCAGTACTTC.

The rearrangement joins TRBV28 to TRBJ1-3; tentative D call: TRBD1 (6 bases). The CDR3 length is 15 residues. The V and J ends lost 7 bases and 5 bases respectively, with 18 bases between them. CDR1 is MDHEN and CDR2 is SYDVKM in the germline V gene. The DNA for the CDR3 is TGTGCCAGCATTGGGCCAGGGGTTGAGAGAAACACCATATATTTT. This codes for CASIGPGVERNTIYF. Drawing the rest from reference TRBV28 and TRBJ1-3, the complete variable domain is DVKVTQSSRYLVKRTGEKVFLECVQDMDHENMFWYRQDPGLGLRLIYFSYDVKMKEKGDIPEGYSVSREKKERFSLILESASTNQTSMYLCASIGPGVERNTIYFGEGSWLTVV.

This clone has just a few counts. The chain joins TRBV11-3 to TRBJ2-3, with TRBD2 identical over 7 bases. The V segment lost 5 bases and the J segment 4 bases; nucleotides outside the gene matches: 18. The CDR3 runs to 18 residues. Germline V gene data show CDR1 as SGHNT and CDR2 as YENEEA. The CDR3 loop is CASSQVPGREGLADTQYF. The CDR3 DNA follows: TGTGCCAGCAGCCAAGTACCGGGGAGGGAAGGTTTGGCAGATACGCAGTATTTT.

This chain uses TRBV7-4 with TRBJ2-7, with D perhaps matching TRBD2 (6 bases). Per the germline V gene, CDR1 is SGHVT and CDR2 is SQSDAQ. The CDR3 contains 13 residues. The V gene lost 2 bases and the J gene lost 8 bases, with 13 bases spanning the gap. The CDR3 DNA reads TGTGCCAGCAGCTTATTCGGAGGGGACCAGCAGTACTTC. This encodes CASSLFGGDQQYF.

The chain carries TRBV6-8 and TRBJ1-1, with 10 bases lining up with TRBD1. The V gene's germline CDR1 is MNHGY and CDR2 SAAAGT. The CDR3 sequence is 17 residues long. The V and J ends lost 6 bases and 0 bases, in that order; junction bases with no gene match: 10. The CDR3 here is CASSPDRGPDLNTEAFF. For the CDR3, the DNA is TGTGCCAGCAGCCCTGACAGGGGGCCAGATTTGAACACTGAAGCTTTCTTT.

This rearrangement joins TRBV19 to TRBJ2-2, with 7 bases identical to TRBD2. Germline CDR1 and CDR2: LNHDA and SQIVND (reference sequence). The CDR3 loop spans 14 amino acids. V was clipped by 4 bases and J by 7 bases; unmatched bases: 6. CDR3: CASSSGSIGGELFF. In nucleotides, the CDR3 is TGTGCCAGTAGTAGCGGGAGTATCGGCGGGGAGCTGTTTTTT.

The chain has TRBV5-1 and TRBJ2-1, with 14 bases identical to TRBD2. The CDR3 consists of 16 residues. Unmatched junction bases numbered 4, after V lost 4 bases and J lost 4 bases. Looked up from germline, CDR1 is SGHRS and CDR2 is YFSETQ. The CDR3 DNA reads TGCGCCAGCAGCCTAGGGACTAGCGGGGGATACAATGAGCAGTTCTTC. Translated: CASSLGTSGGYNEQFF.

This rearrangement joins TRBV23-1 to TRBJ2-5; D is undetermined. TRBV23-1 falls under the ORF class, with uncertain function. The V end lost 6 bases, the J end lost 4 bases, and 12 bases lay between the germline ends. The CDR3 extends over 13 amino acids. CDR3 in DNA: TGCGCCAGCAGCCAAGAGTGGCTAGAGACCCAGTACTTC. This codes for CASSQEWLETQYF.

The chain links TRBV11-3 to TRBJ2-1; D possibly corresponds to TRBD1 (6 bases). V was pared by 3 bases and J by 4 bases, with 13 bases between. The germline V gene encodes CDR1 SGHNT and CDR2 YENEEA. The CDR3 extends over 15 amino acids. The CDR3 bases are TGTGCCAGCAGCTTGGAGAGACAGGCTTACAATGAGCAGTTCTTC. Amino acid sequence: CASSLERQAYNEQFF. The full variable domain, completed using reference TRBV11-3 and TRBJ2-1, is EAGVVQSPRYKIIEKKQPVAFWCNPISGHNTLYWYLQNLGQGPELLIRYENEEAVDDSQLPKDRFSAERLKGVDSTLKIQPAELGDSAVYLCASSLERQAYNEQFFGPGTRLTVL.

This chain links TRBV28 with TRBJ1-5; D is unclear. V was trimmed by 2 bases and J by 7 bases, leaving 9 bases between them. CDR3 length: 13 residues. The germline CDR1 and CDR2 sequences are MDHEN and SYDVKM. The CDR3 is CASSLGRGQPQHF. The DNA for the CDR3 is TGTGCCAGCAGTTTAGGCCGGGGACAGCCCCAGCATTTT.